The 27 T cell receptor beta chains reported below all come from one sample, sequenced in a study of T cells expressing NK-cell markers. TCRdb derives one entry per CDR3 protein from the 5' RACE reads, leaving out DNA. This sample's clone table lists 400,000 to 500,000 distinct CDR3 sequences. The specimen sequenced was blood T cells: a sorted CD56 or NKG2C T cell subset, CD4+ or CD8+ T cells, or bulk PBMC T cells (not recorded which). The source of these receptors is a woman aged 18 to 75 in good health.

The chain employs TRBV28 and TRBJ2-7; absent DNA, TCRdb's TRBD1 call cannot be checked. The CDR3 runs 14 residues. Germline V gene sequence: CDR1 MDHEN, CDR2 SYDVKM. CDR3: CASSPTGPPYEQYF.

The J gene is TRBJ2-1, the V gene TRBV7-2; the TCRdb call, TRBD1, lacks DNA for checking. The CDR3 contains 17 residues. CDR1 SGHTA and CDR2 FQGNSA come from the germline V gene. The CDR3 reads CASSLGRVGVAANEQFF.

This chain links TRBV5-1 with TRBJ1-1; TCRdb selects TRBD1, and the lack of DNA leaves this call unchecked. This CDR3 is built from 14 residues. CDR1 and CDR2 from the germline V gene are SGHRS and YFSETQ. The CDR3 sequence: CASSWGDSSPEAFF. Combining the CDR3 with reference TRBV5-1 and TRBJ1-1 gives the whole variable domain KAGVTQTPRYLIKTRGQQVTLSCSPISGHRSVSWYQQTPGQGLQFLFEYFSETQRNKGNFPGRFSGRQFSNSRSEMNVSTLELGDSALYLCASSWGDSSPEAFFGQGTRLTVV.

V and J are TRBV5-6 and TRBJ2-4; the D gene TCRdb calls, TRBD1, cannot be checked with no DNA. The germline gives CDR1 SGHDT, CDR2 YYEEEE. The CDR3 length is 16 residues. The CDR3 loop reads CASSQRGALAKNIQYF.

CDR3 residues: CASSPRGRGQHEQYF. V and J are TRBV5-6 and TRBJ2-7; TCRdb returns TRBD2, unconfirmable since there is no DNA. Germline-derived CDR1 and CDR2 are SGHDT and YYEEEE. This CDR3 region has 15 residues. Full variable domain (rest looked up from reference TRBV5-6 and TRBJ2-7): DAGVTQSPTHLIKTRGQQVTLRCSPKSGHDTVSWYQQALGQGPQFIFQYYEEEERQRGNFPDRFSGHQFPNYSSELNVNALLLGDSALYLCASSPRGRGQHEQYFGPGTRLTVT.

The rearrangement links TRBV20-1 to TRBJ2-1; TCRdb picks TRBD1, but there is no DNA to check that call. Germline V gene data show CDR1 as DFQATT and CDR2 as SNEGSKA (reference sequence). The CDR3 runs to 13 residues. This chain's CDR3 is CSAPLDAQGEQFF.

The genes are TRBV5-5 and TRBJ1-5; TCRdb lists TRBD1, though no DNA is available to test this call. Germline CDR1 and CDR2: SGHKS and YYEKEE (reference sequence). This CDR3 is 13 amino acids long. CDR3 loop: CASSYVGDQPQHF. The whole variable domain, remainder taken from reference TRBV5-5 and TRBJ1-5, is DAGVTQSPTHLIKTRGQQVTLRCSPISGHKSVSWYQQVLGQGPQFIFQYYEKEERGRGNFPDRFSARQFPNYSSELNVNALLLGDSALYLCASSYVGDQPQHFGDGTRLSIL.

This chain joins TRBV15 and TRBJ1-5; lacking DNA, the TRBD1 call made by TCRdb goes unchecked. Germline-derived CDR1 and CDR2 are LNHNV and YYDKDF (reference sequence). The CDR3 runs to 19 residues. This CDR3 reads CATSRVGGGRGKKNQPQHF.

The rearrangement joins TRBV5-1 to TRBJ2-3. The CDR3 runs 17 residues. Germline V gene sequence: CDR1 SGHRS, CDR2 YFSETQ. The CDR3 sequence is CASSPTVRLGSTDTQYF.

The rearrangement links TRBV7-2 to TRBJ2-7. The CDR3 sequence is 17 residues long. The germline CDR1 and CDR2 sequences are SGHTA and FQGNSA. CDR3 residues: CASSLWVSRYTSYEQYF. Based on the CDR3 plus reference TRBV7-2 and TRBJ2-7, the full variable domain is GAGVSQSPSNKVTEKGKDVELRCDPISGHTALYWYRQSLGQGLEFLIYFQGNSAPDKSGLPSDRFSAERTGGSVSTLTIQRTQQEDSAVYLCASSLWVSRYTSYEQYFGPGTRLTVT.

The CDR3: CSARVTGNQPQHF. V and J are TRBV20-1 and TRBJ1-5; the D call from TCRdb, TRBD1, cannot be confirmed without DNA. This CDR3 is 13 amino acids long. Germline loops: CDR1 DFQATT, CDR2 SNEGSKA (reference sequence).

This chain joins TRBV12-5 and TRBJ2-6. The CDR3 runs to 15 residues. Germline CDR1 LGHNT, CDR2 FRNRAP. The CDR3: CASGLGQSGANVLTF.

The CDR3 is CASSQAGIQPGYTF. This chain uses TRBV3-1 with TRBJ1-2. CDR1 LGHDT and CDR2 YNNKEL come from the germline V gene (reference sequence). The CDR3 consists of 14 residues.

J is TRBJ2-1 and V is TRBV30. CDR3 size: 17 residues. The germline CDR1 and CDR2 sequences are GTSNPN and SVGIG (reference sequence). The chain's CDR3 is CAWSGLAPGGSYNEQFF. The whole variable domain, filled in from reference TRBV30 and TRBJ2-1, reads SQTIHQWPATLVQPVGSPLSLECTVEGTSNPNLYWYRQAAGRGLQLLFYSVGIGQISSEVPQNLSASRPQDRQFILSSKKLLLSDSGFYLCAWSGLAPGGSYNEQFFGPGTRLTVL.

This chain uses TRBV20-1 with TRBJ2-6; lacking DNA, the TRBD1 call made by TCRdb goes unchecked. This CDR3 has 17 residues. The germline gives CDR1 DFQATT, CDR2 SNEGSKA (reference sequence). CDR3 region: CSAGVGGISSGANVLTF.

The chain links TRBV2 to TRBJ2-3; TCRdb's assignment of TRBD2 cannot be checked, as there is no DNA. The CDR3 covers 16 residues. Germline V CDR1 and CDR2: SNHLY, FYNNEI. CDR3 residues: CASIRSGGAGTDTQYF. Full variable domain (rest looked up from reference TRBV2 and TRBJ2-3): EPEVTQTPSHQVTQMGQEVILRCVPISNHLYFYWYRQILGQKVEFLVSFYNNEISEKSEIFDDQFSVERPDGSNFTLKIRSTKLEDSAMYFCASIRSGGAGTDTQYFGPGTRLTVL.

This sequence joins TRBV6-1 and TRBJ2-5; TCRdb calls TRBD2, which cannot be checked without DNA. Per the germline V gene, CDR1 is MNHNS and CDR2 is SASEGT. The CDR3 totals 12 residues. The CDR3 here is CASIGGGETQYF.

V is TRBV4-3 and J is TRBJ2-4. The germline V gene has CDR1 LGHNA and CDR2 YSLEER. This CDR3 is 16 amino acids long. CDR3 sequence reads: CASSQERERRMGIQYF.

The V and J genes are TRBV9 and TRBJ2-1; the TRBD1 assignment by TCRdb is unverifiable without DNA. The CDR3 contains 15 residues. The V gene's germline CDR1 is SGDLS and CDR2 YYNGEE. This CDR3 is CASNPGPSSYNEQFF.

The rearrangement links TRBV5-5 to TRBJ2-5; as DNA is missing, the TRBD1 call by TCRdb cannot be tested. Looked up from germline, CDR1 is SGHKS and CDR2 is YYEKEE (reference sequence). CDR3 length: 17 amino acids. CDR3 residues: CASSPRIGTGARETQYF.

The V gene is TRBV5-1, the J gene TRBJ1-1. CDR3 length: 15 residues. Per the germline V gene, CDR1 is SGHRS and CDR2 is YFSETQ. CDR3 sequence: CASRQSLGVNTEAFF.

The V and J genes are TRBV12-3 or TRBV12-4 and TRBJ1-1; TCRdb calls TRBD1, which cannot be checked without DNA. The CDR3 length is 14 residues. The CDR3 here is CASSPRAVNTEAFF.

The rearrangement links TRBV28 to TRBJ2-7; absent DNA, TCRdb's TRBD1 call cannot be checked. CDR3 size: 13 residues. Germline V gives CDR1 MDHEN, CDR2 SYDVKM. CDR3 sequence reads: CASSLQGRDEQYF. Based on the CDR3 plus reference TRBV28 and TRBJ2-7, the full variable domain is DVKVTQSSRYLVKRTGEKVFLECVQDMDHENMFWYRQDPGLGLRLIYFSYDVKMKEKGDIPEGYSVSREKKERFSLILESASTNQTSMYLCASSLQGRDEQYFGPGTRLTVT.

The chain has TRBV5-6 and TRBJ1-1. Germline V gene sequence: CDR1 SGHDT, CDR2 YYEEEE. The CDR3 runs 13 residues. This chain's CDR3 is CASSLARDTEAFF.

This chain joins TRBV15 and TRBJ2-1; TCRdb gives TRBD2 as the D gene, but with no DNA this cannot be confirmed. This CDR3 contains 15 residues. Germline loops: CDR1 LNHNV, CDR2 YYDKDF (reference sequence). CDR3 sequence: CATSGGLAGYNEQFF.

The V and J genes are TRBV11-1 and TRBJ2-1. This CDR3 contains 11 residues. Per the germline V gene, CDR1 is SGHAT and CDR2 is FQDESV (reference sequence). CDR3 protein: CASSPDSKQFF.

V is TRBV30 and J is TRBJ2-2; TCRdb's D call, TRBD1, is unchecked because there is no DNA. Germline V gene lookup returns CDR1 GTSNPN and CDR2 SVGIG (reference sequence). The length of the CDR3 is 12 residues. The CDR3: CARSGGAGELFF. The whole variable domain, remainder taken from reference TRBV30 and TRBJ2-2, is SQTIHQWPATLVQPVGSPLSLECTVEGTSNPNLYWYRQAAGRGLQLLFYSVGIGQISSEVPQNLSASRPQDRQFILSSKKLLLSDSGFYLCARSGGAGELFFGEGSRLTVL.